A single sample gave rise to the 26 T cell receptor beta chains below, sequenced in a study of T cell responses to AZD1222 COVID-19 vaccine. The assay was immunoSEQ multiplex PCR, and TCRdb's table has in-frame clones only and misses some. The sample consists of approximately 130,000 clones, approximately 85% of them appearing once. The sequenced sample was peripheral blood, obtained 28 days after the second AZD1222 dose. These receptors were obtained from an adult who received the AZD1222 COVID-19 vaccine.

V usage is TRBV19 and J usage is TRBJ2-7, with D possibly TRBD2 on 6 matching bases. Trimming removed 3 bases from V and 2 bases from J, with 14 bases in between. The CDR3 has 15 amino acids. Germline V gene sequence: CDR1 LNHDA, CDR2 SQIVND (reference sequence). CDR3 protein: CASSMTQTRTYEQYF. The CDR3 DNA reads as TGTGCCAGTAGTATGACCCAGACTAGAACCTACGAGCAGTACTTC.

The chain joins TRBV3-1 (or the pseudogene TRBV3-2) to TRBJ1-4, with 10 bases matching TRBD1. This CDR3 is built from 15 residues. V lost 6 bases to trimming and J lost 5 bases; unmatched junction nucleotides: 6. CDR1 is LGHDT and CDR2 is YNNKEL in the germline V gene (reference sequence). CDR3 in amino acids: CASRTGQGVNEKLFF. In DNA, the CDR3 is TGTGCCAGCAGGACCGGACAGGGGGTCAATGAAAAACTGTTTTTT.

CDR3 sequence reads: CASRTGQSETQYF. Here the CDR3 DNA reads TGTGCCAGTAGGACTGGACAGTCGGAGACCCAGTACTTC. The rearrangement links TRBV19 to TRBJ2-5; D perhaps matches TRBD1 (6 bases). CDR3 length equals 13 residues. CDR1 is LNHDA and CDR2 is SQIVND in the germline V gene (reference sequence). V was shortened by 6 bases and J by 5 bases, with 13 bases between the two germline ends.

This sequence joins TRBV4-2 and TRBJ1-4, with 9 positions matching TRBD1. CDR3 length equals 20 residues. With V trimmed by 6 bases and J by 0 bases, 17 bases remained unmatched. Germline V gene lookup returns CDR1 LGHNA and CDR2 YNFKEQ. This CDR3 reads CASRISSDRGIGTTNEKLFF. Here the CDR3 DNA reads TGTGCCAGCAGAATCAGTTCGGACAGGGGAATTGGGACAACTAATGAAAAACTGTTTTTT.

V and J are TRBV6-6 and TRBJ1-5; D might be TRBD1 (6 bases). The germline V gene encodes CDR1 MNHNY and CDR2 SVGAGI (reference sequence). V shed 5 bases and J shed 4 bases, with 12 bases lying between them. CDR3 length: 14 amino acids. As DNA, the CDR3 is TGTGCCAGCAGTCTAGGGGACATTAATCAGCCCCAGCATTTT. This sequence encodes CASSLGDINQPQHF.

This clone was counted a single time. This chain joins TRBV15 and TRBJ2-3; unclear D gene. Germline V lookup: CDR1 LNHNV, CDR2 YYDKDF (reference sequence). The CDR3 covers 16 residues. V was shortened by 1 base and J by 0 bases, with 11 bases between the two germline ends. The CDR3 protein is CATSRAGPTSTDTQYF. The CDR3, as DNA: TGTGCCACCAGCAGAGCTGGACCTACTAGCACAGATACGCAGTATTTT.

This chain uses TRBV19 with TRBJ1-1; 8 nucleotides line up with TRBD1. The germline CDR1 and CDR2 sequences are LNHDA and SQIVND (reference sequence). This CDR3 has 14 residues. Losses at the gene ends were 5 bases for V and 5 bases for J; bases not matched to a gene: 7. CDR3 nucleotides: TGTGCCAGTAGTCCATCAGGGGGCAGGACTGAAGCTTTCTTT. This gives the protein CASSPSGGRTEAFF.

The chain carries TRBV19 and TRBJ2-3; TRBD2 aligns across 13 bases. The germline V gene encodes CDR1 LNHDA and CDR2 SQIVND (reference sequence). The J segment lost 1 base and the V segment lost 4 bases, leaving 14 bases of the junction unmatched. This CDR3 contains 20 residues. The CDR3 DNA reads TGTGCCAGTAGTAACTTCCTCGGACTAGCGGGGGAAGTGGGCACAGATACGCAGTATTTT. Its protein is CASSNFLGLAGEVGTDTQYF. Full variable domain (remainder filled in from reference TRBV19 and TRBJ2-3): DGGITQSPKYLFRKEGQNVTLSCEQNLNHDAMYWYRQDPGQGLRLIYYSQIVNDFQKGDIAEGYSVSREKKESFPLTVTSAQKNPTAFYLCASSNFLGLAGEVGTDTQYFGPGTRLTVL.

CDR3 sequence reads: CASSLVGTGYSGANVLTF. In DNA form, the CDR3 reads TGCGCCAGCAGCTTGGTTGGGACAGGGTATTCTGGGGCCAACGTCCTGACTTTC. The chain uses TRBV5-1 and TRBJ2-6, with 9 bases aligning to TRBD1. The germline gives CDR1 SGHRS, CDR2 YFSETQ. The junction had 5 bases not matched to a gene; V was cut back by 0 bases and J by 1 base. The CDR3 length is 18 residues.

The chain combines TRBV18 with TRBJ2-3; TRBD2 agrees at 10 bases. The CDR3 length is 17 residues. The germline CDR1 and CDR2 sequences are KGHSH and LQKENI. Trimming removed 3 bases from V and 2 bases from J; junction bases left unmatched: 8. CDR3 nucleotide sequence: TGTGCCAGCTCACCCCAGGGACTAGCGATTCTCACAGATACGCAGTATTTT. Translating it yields CASSPQGLAILTDTQYF.

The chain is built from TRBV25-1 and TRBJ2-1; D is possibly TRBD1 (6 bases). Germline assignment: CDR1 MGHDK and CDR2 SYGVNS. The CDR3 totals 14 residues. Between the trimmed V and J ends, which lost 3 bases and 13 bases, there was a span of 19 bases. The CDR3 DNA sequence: TGTGCCAGCAGTGACCCAACCACCGGGACAAGCCAGTTCTTC. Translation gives CASSDPTTGTSQFF.

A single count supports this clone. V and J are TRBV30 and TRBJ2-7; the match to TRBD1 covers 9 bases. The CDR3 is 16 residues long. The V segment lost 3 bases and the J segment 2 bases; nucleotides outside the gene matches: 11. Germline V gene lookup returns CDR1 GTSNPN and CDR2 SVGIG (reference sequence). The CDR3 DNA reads TGTGCCTGGAGGCGGGTTGGGGGGACAGGGACCTACGAGCAGTACTTC. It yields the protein CAWRRVGGTGTYEQYF.

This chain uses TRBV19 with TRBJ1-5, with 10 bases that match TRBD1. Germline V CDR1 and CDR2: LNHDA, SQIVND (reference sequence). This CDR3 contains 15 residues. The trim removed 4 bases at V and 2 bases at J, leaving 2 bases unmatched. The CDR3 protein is CASSRQGAGNQPQHF. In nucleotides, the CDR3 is TGTGCCAGTAGTAGACAGGGGGCTGGCAATCAGCCCCAGCATTTT.

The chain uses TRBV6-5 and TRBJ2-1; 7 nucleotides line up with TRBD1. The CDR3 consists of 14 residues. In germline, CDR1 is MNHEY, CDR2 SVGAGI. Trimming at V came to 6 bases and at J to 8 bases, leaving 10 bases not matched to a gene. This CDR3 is CASRKFDRADEQFF. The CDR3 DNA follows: TGTGCCAGCAGAAAATTCGACAGGGCGGATGAGCAGTTCTTC.

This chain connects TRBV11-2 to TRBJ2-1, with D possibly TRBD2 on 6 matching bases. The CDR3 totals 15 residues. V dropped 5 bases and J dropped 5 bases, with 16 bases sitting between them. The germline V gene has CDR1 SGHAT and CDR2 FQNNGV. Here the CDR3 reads CASSPPGLRDNEQFF. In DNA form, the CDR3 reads TGTGCCAGCAGCCCCCCGGGACTGAGAGACAATGAGCAGTTCTTC.

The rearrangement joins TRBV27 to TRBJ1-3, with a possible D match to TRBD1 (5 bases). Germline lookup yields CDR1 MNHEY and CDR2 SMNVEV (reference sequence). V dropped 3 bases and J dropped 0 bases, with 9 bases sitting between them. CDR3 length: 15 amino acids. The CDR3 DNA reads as TGTGCCAGCAGTTTTCAGGGTCTCTCTGGAAACACCATATATTTT. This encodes CASSFQGLSGNTIYF.

CDR3 coding DNA: TGCGCCAGCACCCCCATAGGGGACGTCGAGCAGTACTTC. Amino acids: CASTPIGDVEQYF. The rearrangement links TRBV5-1 to TRBJ2-7; D is tentatively TRBD1 or TRBD2 (5 bases each). This CDR3 spans 13 amino acids. The germline V and J ends were trimmed by 6 bases and 6 bases, with 16 bases remaining between them. Germline V CDR1 and CDR2: SGHRS, YFSETQ.

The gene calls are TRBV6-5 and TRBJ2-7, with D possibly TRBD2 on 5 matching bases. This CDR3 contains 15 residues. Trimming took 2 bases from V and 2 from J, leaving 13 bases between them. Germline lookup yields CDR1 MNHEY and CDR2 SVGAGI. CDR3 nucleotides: TGTGCCAGCAGTTACACGACTGGGAGAACCTACGAGCAGTACTTC. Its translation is CASSYTTGRTYEQYF.

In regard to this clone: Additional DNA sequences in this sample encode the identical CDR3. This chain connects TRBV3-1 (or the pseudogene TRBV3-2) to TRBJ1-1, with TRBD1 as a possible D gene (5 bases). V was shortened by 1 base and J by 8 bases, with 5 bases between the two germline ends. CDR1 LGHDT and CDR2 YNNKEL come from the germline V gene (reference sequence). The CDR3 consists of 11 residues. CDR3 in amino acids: CASSQGTEAFF. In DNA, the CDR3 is TGTGCCAGCAGCCAAGGGACAGAAGCTTTCTTT.

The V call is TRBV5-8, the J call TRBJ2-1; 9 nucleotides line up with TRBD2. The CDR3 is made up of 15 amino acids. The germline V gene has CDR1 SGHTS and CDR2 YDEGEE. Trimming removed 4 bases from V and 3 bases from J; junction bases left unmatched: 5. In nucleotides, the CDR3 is TGTGCCAGCAGCCGGACTAGCGCGCTCTACAATGAGCAGTTCTTC. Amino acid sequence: CASSRTSALYNEQFF.

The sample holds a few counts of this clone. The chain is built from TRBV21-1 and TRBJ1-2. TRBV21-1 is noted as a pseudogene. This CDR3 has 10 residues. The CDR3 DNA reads TGTGCCAACAGGGGAAATGGCTACACCTTC. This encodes CANRGNGYTF.

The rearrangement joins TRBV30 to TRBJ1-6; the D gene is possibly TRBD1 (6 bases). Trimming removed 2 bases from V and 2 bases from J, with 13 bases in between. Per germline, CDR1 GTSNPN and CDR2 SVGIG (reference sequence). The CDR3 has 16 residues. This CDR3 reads CAWSRDNQAYNSPLHF. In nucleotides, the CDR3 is TGTGCCTGGAGTCGGGACAACCAGGCCTATAATTCACCCCTCCACTTT.

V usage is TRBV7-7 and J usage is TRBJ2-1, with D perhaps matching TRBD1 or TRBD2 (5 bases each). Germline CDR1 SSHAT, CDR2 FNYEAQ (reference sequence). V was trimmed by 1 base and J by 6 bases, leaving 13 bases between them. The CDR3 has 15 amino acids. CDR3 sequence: CASSLVGGVGNEQFF. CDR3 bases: TGTGCCAGCAGCTTAGTTGGGGGAGTGGGCAATGAGCAGTTCTTC.

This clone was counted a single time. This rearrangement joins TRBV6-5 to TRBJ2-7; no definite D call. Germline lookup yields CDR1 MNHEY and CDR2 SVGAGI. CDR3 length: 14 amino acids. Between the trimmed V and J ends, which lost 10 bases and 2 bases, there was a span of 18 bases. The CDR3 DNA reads TGTGCCACCTCGCCAAACGACGGACCCTACGAGCAGTACTTC. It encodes CATSPNDGPYEQYF.

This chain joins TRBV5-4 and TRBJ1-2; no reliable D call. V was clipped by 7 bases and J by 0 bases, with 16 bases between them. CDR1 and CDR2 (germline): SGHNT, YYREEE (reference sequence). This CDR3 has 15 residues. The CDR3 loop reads CASYEVQEANYGYTF. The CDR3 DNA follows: TGTGCCAGCTATGAGGTCCAGGAAGCTAACTATGGCTACACCTTC.

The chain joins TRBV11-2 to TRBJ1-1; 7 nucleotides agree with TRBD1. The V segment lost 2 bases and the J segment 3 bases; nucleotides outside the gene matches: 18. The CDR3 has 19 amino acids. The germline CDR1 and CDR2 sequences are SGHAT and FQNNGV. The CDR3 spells CASSLLTSFDRDGHTEAFF. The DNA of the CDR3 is TGTGCCAGCAGCTTACTTACCTCCTTTGACAGGGACGGTCACACTGAAGCTTTCTTT.